This T cell receptor beta chain was observed in a study of somatic mutations in cytotoxic T cells in rheumatoid arthritis (dated by TCRdb to about 2017). Some background on the complete study: Right after diagnosis and prior to the start of any treatment, approximately 30 ml EDTA of peripheral blood was drawn from patients. Sorted V beta1+ cells also underwent TCRB sequencing, and some V beta antibody-stained T-cell populations were flow-sorted at nearly 100% purity on a FACSAria II or Sony SH800. For 65 to 80 rheumatoid arthritis patients and fewer than 25 healthy controls, TCRB deep sequencing was carried out. Patient and control groups had essentially identical median ages. Whether expanded CD8+ T-cell clones in untreated, newly diagnosed rheumatoid arthritis carry somatic mutations was the study question, and clonality was characterized with TCRB deep sequencing.

As for this clone: The antigen it binds to is not known. No qualities accompany the bases; no much larger clone lies one base away.

Taken from the germline V gene, the CDR1 and CDR2 loops are WSHSY and SAAADI. Relative to germline, V is 4 bases shorter and J is 8 bases shorter, with 17 bases between their ends. The CDR3, from cysteine to phenylalanine, totals 14 residues. Only CDR3 DNA is held: 42 bases, read in frame from base 1. Sequencing of TCRB CDR3 was done on genomic DNA with the immunoSEQ assay. The paper's processing steps were these. Published virus-specific TCRB sequences were compared with patient CD8+ clones larger than 1%, and only a few matches were found. Nothing other than productive TCRB rearrangements was included in the analyses. Clonality was expressed as a Shannon entropy-based productive clonality index, with each clone defined by a unique TCRB CDR3 sequence. Repertoire overlap between two samples was calculated from the template counts of each clone relative to total templates per sample. V-gene usage measured by flow cytometry correlated with TCRB sequencing V-gene usage, with a Spearman r of roughly 0.64. What TCRdb holds here is the immuneACCESS table cut down to in-frame rearrangements. Part of the clones is not present; checked against another copy, under half of the missing clones reflect an unresolved V gene, and the others are unexplained. V, J and clone size reflect that table, while D and trimming were determined from the DNA. This sample has 6,000 to 8,500 clones in its table, and approximately 92% of those were observed once. 26% of the sample is in the top ten clones.

Flow cytometry confirmed the purity of CD4+ and CD8+ cells that had been isolated by positive magnetic bead selection on an AutoMACS. A TCR V beta antibody panel was used in flow cytometry to screen first for clonal expansions, which were then characterized by TCRB deep sequencing of sorted CD8+ fractions. Peripheral blood mononuclear cells were obtained using density gradient separation with Ficoll-Paque PLUS. Nucleospin Tissue or Tissue XS kits were used to extract DNA from CD4-enriched, CD8-enriched or PBMC samples, and a Qubit 2.0 fluorometer was used for quantification. What the work shows at the level of the full study, not this receptor alone: No adjustment for multiple comparisons was made for the slight TRBV07 underrepresentation in patients. CD8+ clonality increased with age in patients (Spearman r ≈ 0.5) but not in healthy controls. It was unknown which antigens the expanded CD8+ clones targeted, and their absence from virus-specific databases did not exclude viral specificity. Rheumatoid arthritis patients and age-matched healthy controls did not significantly differ in CD8+ T-cell clonality. Several identical CD8+ TCRB sequences were found in both blood and synovial fluid, and in about an eighth of the roughly 65 patients the largest CD8+ clone exceeded 20% of CD8+ cells.

The rearranged chain carries TRBV10-2 and TRBJ1-2; the D gene is perhaps TRBD1, on 6 matching bases. Sequencing was done on a sample of CD8+ T cells sorted from blood. This TCR was sampled from a woman aged 70-85 years with rheumatoid arthritis. The nucleotide sequence is TGCGCCAGCAGTGCTTTACAGGGATCGGGCGGCTACACCTTC. Translated, it reads CASSALQGSGGYTF.